The following is a T cell receptor beta chain sequence with its context. The sample comes from a study of PD-L1 blockade in urothelial cancer. Overall study context: Investigators checked blood 3 weeks (second dose) and 6 weeks after treatment start.

V gave up 4 bases and J gave up 6 bases, with 6 bases separating them. The germline CDR1 and CDR2 sequences are ENHRY and SYGVKD. The CDR3 is 11 residues long. Data came from immunoSEQ multiplex PCR; TCRdb stores just in-frame clones and leaves some out. The sample yields approximately 100,000 clones, about 90% seen once. This sample comprised PBMCs, obtained around atezolizumab (anti-PD-L1) treatment. The chain has TRBV10-3 and TRBJ1-2; the D is unclear. This TCR came from a woman older than 75 with urothelial cancer. CDR3 in DNA: TGTGCCATCAGTGTGGGAGATGGCTACACCTTC. Translating it yields CAISVGDGYTF.